Here is one T cell receptor beta chain with its context. The antigen is not known. This entry comes from a study of shared clonotypes between healthy human individuals. The length of the CDR3 is 13 residues. Trimming left V 2 bases short and J 7 bases short, with 14 bases between. CDR1 is SQVTM, CDR2 ANQGSEA, per germline. TCRdb's table, derived via immunoSEQ multiplex PCR, lists solely in-frame clones and lacks some. The data show about 2.4 million clones, roughly nine tenths seen once. Whole-study results and caveats: Generally, estimated richness proved larger in naive subsets than it did in memory subsets. Large depth notwithstanding, sorted-subset sequencing proved incomplete by rarefaction. Tissues were not sampled, only blood, and their repertoires likely differ.

The clonotype was recovered from a man between 18 and 29 years old in good health. The chain combines TRBV29-1 with TRBJ2-5, with D unresolved. Material: naive CD4+ T cells sorted from blood. Specified subset: CD45RA+ positively selected. CDR3 residues: CSVELTVRGTQYF. CDR3 DNA sequence: TGCAGCGTTGAATTGACCGTCCGAGGGACCCAGTACTTC.